Listed below are T cell receptor beta chains from one sample, sequenced in a study of breast tumors, draining lymph nodes, adjacent tissues. Via MiXCR, TCRdb re-called the multiplex PCR reads, giving one row per CDR3 protein. The top ten hold approximately 5% of the sample, which has nearly 110,000 distinct CDR3 sequences, about 30% seen once. Sequenced sample: axillary lymph node tissue. The origin of the receptors is a female donor with breast cancer. Some clones in this sample may be carry-over from other donors' samples. Each CDR3 is given with its conserved first and last residue. A D gene is named only where the DNA matches it firmly. A row's size may be missing; if present it is once, few, many or a size class.

len	d_gene	abundance	v_gene	j_gene	CDR3aa	CDR3nt
13	.	many	TRBV27	TRBJ2-7	CASSFDDSYEQYF	TGTGCCAGCAGTTTCGACGACAGCTACGAGCAGTACTTC
14	TRBD2	once	TRBV20-1	TRBJ2-3	CSATGTSGTDTQYF	TGCAGTGCTACCGGGACTAGCGGCACAGATACGCAGTATTTT
14	.	many	TRBV19	TRBJ2-7	CASSMAGQAYEQYF	TGTGCCAGTAGTATGGCGGGACAAGCCTACGAGCAGTACTTC
14	TRBD2	many	TRBV7-2	TRBJ2-3	CASSTASGGDTQYF	TGTGCCAGCAGTACAGCTAGCGGAGGGGATACGCAGTATTTT
13	.	many	TRBV5-1	TRBJ2-2	CASVFGSTGELFF	TGCGCCAGCGTTTTCGGTAGCACCGGGGAGCTGTTTTTT
14	.	many	TRBV6-5	TRBJ2-7	CASSYRESSYEQYF	TGTGCCAGCAGTTACCGGGAGAGCTCCTACGAGCAGTACTTC
15	.	many	TRBV15	TRBJ1-2	CATSREGIANYGYTF	TGTGCCACCAGCAGAGAGGGCATCGCTAACTATGGCTACACCTTC
14	.	.	TRBV7-2	TRBJ1-5	CASSISRRDQPKHF	TGTGCCAGCAGCATAAGCAGGCGGGATCAGCCCAAGCATTTT
13	.	many	TRBV18	TRBJ1-5	CASSPDSNQPQHF	TGTGCCAGCTCACCAGATAGCAATCAGCCCCAGCATTTT
14	TRBD1	.	TRBV20-1	TRBJ1-5	CSAMGQGGTQPQHF	TGCAGTGCTATGGGACAGGGTGGAACTCAGCCCCAGCATTTT
17	.	many	TRBV5-6	TRBJ1-4	CASSLQPRGGYNEKLFF	TGTGCCAGCAGCTTGCAACCTCGTGGGGGCTATAATGAAAAACTGTTTTTT
18	.	many	TRBV3-1	TRBJ1-5	CASSPGQVSFRSNQPQHF	TGTGCCAGCAGTCCTGGTCAGGTCTCATTTAGGAGCAATCAGCCCCAGCATTTT
15	.	many	TRBV28	TRBJ1-3	CASNRRHFSGNTIYF	TGTGCCAGCAATCGACGACATTTCTCTGGAAACACCATATATTTT
14	.	few	TRBV6-5	TRBJ2-5	CASSPTRETETQYF	TGTGCCAGCAGTCCGACTAGGGAGACAGAGACCCAGTACTTC
14	.	once	TRBV25-1	TRBJ1-5	CASSDRDTYQPQHF	TGTGCCAGCAGTGACCGGGACACGTATCAGCCCCAGCATTTT
13	.	many	TRBV5-1	TRBJ2-1	CASSLELFNEQFF	TGCGCCAGCAGCTTGGAACTGTTCAATGAGCAGTTCTTC
16	TRBD1	many	TRBV7-9	TRBJ1-5	CASSLGDRGLLQPQHF	TGTGCCAGCAGCTTAGGGGACAGGGGTTTGCTTCAGCCCCAGCATTTT
16	TRBD2	many	TRBV11-2	TRBJ2-3	CASSSGLAGGQDTQYF	TGTGCCAGCAGCTCTGGACTAGCGGGGGGGCAAGATACGCAGTATTTT
15	.	few	TRBV4-3	TRBJ1-1	CASSRNVRAGAEAFF	TGCGCCAGCAGCCGAAATGTACGGGCAGGGGCTGAAGCTTTCTTT